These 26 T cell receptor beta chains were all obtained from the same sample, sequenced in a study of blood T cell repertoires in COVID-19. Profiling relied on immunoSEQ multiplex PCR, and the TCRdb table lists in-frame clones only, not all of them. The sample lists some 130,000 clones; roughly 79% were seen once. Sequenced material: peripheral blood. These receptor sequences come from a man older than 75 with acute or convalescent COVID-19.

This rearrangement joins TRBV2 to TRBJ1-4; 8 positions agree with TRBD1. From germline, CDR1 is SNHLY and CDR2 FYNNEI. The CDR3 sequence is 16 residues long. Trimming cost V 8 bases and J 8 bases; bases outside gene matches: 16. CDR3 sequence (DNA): TGTGCCAGCTCAATCCACAGGGGGAATAGAGGGGAAAAACTGTTTTTT. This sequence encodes CASSIHRGNRGEKLFF.

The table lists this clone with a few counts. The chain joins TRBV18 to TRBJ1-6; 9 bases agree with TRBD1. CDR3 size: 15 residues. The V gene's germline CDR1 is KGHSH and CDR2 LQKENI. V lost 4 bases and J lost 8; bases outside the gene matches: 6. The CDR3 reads CASSLRRDRDSPLHF. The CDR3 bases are TGTGCCAGCTCACTCCGCCGGGACAGGGATTCACCCCTCCACTTT.

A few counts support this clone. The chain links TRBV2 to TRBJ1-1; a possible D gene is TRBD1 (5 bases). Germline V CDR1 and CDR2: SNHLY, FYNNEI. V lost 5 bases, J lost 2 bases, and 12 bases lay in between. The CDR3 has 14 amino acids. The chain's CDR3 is CASSNRRSNTEAFF. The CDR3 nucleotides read TGTGCCAGCAGTAACAGGCGATCAAACACTGAAGCTTTCTTT.

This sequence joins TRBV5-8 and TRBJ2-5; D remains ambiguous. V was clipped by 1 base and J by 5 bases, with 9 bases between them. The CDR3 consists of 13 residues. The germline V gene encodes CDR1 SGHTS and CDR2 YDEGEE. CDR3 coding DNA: TGTGCCAGCAGCTTGATAGTGAAGGAGACCCAGTACTTC. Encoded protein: CASSLIVKETQYF.

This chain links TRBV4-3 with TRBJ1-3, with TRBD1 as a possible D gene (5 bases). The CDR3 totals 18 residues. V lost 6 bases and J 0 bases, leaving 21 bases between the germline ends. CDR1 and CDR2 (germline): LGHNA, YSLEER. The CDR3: CASRETVSVGASGNTIYF. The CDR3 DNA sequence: TGCGCCAGCAGAGAGACAGTCTCTGTAGGGGCCTCTGGAAACACCATATATTTT.

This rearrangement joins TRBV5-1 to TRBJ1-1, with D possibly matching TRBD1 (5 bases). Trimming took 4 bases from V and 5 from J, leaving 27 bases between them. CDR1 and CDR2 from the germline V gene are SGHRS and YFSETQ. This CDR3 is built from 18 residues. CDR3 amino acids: CASSIGGIVWGSRTEAFF. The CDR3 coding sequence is TGCGCCAGCAGCATCGGGGGAATCGTTTGGGGGAGTAGAACTGAAGCTTTCTTT.

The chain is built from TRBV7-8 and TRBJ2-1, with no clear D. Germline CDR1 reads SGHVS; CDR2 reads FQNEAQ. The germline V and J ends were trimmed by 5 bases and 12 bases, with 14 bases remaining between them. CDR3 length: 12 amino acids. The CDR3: CASSPVVSGQFF. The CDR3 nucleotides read TGTGCCAGCAGCCCGGTGGTGTCGGGGCAGTTCTTC.

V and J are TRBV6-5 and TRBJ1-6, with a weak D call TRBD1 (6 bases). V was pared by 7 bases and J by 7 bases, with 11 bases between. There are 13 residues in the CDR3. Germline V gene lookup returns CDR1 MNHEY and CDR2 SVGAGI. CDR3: CASKGQQNSPLHF. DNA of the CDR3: TGTGCCAGCAAAGGACAGCAGAATTCACCCCTCCACTTT.

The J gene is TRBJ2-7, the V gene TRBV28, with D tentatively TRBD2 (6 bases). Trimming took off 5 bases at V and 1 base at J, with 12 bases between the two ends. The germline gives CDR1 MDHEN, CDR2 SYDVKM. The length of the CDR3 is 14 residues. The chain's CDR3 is CASSPSGGSYEQYF. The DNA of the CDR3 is TGTGCCAGCAGTCCGTCCGGGGGTTCCTACGAGCAGTACTTC.

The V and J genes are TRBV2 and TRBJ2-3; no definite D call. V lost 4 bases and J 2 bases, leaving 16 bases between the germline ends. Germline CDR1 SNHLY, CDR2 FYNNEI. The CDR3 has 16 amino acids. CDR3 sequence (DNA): TGTGCCAGCAGTGTAAGCGACGGATTTGCCACAGATACGCAGTATTTT. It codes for CASSVSDGFATDTQYF.

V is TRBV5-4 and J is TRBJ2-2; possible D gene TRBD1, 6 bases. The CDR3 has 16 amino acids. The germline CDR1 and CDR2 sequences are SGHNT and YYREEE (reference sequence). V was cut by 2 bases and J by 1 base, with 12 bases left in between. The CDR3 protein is CASSLGGGRNTGELFF. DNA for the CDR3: TGTGCCAGCAGCTTAGGTGGGGGCAGGAACACCGGGGAGCTGTTTTTT. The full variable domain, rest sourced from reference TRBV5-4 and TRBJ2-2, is ETGVTQSPTHLIKTRGQQVTLRCSSQSGHNTVSWYQQALGQGPQFIFQYYREEENGRGNFPPRFSGLQFPNYSSELNVNALELDDSALYLCASSLGGGRNTGELFFGEGSRLTVL.

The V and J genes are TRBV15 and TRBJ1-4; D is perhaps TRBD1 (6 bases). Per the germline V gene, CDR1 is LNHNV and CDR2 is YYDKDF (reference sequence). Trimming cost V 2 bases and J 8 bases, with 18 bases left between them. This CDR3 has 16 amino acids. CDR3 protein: CATSRSRAGVREKLFF. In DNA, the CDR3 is TGTGCCACCAGCAGATCCCGGGCAGGGGTCCGGGAAAAACTGTTTTTT.

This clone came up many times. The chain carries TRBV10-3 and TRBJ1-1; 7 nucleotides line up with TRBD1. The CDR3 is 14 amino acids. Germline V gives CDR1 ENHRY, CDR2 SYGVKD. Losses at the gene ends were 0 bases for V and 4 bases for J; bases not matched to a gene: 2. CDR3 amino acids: CAISESGGGTEAFF. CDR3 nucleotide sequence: TGTGCCATCAGTGAGTCAGGGGGCGGCACTGAAGCTTTCTTT.

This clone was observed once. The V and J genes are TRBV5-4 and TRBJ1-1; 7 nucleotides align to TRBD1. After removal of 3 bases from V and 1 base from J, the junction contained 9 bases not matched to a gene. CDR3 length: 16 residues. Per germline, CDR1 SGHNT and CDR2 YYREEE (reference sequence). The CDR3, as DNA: TGTGCCAGCAGCTCCGCGAAGGGGGCGGGGAACACTGAAGCTTTCTTT. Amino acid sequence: CASSSAKGAGNTEAFF.

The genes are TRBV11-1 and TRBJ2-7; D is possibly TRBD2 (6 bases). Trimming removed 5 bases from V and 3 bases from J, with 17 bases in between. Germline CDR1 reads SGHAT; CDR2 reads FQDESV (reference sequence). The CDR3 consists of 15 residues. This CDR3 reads CASSHLGGNHYEQYF. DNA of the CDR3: TGTGCCAGCAGCCACCTCGGAGGGAACCACTACGAGCAGTACTTC.

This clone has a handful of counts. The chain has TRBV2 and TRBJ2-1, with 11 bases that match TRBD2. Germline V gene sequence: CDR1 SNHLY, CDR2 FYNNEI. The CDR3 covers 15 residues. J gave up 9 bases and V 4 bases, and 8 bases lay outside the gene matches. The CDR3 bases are TGTGCCAGCAGTGTTAGCGGGGGGGCGGTCGGTGAGCAGTTCTTC. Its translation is CASSVSGGAVGEQFF.

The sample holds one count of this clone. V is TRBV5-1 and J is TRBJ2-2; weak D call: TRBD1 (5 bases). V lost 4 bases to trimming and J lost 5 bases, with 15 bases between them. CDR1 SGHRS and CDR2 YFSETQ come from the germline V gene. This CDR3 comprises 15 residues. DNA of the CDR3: TGCGCCAGCAGCCCAAGCCCCGACAGTACCGGGGAGCTGTTTTTT. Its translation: CASSPSPDSTGELFF.

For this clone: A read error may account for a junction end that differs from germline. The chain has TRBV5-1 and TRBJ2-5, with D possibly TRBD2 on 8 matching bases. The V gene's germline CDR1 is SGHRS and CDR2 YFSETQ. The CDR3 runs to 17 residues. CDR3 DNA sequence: TGCGCCAGCAGTTTGGGACAGCTAGCGGGCGCACAAGAGACCCAGTACTTC. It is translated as CASSLGQLAGAQETQYF.

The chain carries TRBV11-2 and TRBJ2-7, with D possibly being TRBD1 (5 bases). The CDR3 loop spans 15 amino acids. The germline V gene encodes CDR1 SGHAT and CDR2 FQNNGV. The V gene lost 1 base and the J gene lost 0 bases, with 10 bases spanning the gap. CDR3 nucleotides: TGTGCCAGCAGCTTAGGGTCCCAGGGCTCCTACGAGCAGTACTTC. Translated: CASSLGSQGSYEQYF. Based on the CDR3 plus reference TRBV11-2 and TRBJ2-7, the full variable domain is EAGVAQSPRYKIIEKRQSVAFWCNPISGHATLYWYQQILGQGPKLLIQFQNNGVVDDSQLPKDRFSAERLKGVDSTLKIQPAKLEDSAVYLCASSLGSQGSYEQYFGPGTRLTVT.

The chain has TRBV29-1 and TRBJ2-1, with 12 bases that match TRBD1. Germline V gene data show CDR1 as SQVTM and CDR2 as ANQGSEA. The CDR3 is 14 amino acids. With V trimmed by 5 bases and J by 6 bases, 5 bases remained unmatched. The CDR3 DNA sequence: TGCAGCGTTCCGGGACAGGGGGCTCCCAATGAGCAGTTCTTC. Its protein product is CSVPGQGAPNEQFF.

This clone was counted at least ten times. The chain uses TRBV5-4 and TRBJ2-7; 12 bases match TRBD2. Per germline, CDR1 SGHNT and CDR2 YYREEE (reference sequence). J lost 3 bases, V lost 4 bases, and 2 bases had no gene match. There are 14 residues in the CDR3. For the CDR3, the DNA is TGTGCCAGCAGCAGGGGACTAGCGGGCTACGAGCAGTACTTC. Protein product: CASSRGLAGYEQYF. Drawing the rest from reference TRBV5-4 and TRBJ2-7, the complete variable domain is ETGVTQSPTHLIKTRGQQVTLRCSSQSGHNTVSWYQQALGQGPQFIFQYYREEENGRGNFPPRFSGLQFPNYSSELNVNALELDDSALYLCASSRGLAGYEQYFGPGTRLTVT.

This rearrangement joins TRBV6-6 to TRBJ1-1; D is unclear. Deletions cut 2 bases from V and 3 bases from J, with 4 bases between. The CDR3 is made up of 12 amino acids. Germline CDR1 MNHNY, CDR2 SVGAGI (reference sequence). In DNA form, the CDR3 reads TGTGCCAGCAGTTACGAGGACACTGAAGCTTTCTTT. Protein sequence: CASSYEDTEAFF.

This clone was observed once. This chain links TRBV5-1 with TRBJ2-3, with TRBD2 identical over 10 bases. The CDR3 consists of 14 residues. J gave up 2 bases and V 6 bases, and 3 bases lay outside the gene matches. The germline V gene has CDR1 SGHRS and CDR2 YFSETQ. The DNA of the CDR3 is TGCGCCAGCAAACTAGCGGGACTCACAGATACGCAGTATTTT. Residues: CASKLAGLTDTQYF.

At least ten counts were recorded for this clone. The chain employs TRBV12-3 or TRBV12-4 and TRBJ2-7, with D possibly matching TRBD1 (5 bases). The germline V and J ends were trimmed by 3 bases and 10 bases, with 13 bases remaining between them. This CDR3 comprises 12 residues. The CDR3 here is CASSFRRQQQYF. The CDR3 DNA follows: TGTGCCAGCAGTTTTAGGCGACAGCAACAGTACTTC.

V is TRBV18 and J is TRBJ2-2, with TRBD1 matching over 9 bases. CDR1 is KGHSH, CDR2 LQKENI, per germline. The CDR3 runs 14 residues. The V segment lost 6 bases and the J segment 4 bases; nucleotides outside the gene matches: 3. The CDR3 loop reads CASSGQGGTGELFF. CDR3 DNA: TGTGCCAGCTCGGGACAGGGCGGCACCGGGGAGCTGTTTTTT.

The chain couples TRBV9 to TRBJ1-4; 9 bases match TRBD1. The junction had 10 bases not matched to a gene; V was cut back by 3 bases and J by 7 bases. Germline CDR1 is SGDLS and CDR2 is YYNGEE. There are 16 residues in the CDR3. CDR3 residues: CASSAGQGFLGEKLFF. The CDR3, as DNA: TGTGCCAGCAGCGCGGGACAGGGTTTTCTCGGTGAAAAACTGTTTTTT.